This record looks at one T cell receptor beta chain sequence and its context. Its antigen is currently unknown. These data belong to a study of T cells in Graves' hyperthyroidism and ophthalmopathy. Overall study findings and caveats: In the blood, most expanded thyroid clonotypes above 0.001 appeared as well.

The investigators amplified TCR beta CDR3 regions from RNA transcripts. HTBI primers drove first-round RT-PCR of the TCR CDR3. Via MiXCR, TCRdb re-called the multiplex PCR reads, giving one row per CDR3 protein. The data contain fewer than 550,000 distinct CDR3 sequences, approximately 15% of them singletons. The germline CDR1 and CDR2 sequences are MNHEY and SMNVEV (reference sequence). V dropped 5 bases and J dropped 7 bases, with 12 bases sitting between them. The CDR3 totals 12 residues. J is TRBJ2-7 and V is TRBV27; no definite D call. Sequencing used blood. The source is a woman aged 18 to 35 with Graves' hyperthyroidism. The DNA of the CDR3 is TGTGCCAGCAGTCCCAATAAGAGAGAGCAGTACTTC. Amino acid sequence: CASSPNKREQYF.